What follows are 17 T cell receptor beta chains derived from one specimen sequenced in a study of blood T cell repertoires in COVID-19. TCRdb's copy holds only in-frame clones and misses some; the assay was immunoSEQ multiplex PCR. The sample carries approximately 250,000 clones, almost 85% recorded once. The sequenced sample was PBMCs or T cells enriched from blood (not recorded which). The receptors derive from a man in his forties or fifties who had recovered from COVID-19.

The V and J genes are TRBV14 and TRBJ2-3; TRBD1 matches at 10 bases. This CDR3 has 18 residues. Germline loops: CDR1 SGHDN, CDR2 FVKESK. With 0 bases clipped from V and 0 bases from J, the junction kept 6 bases outside the gene matches. The CDR3 DNA reads TGTGCCAGCAGCCAAGACCTTCCGGGACAGGGGAGCACAGATACGCAGTATTTT. Translation: CASSQDLPGQGSTDTQYF. Full variable domain (outside the CDR3, taken from reference TRBV14 and TRBJ2-3): EAGVTQFPSHSVIEKGQTVTLRCDPISGHDNLYWYRRVMGKEIKFLLHFVKESKQDESGMPNNRFLAERTGGTYSTLKVQPAELEDSGVYFCASSQDLPGQGSTDTQYFGPGTRLTVL.

This sequence joins TRBV10-3 and TRBJ1-6; TRBD1 matches at 8 bases. The trim removed 0 bases at V and 7 bases at J, leaving 5 bases unmatched. This CDR3 is built from 16 residues. Germline V gene lookup returns CDR1 ENHRY and CDR2 SYGVKD. In DNA form, the CDR3 reads TGTGCCATCAGTGAGTCCTCCGGGACAGGAAATTCACCCCTCCACTTT. Amino acids: CAISESSGTGNSPLHF.

A single count supports this clone. The chain carries TRBV5-1 and TRBJ1-1; TRBD1 is a possible D gene (5 bases). Germline assignment: CDR1 SGHRS and CDR2 YFSETQ. The CDR3 covers 14 residues. Trimming removed 0 bases from V and 4 bases from J, with 10 bases in between. In nucleotides, the CDR3 is TGCGCCAGCAGCTTGGTCGCCGGGGGCACTGAAGCTTTCTTT. Translated: CASSLVAGGTEAFF.

A single count supports this clone. The chain employs TRBV11-2 and TRBJ2-7; D not resolved. The CDR3 length is 16 residues. The germline V gene encodes CDR1 SGHAT and CDR2 FQNNGV. Trimming removed 4 bases from V and 1 base from J, with 17 bases in between. CDR3 nucleotides: TGTGCCAGCAGCTCCCATACCTCCGACTCTTCCTACGAGCAGTACTTC. Amino acids: CASSSHTSDSSYEQYF.

V is TRBV18 and J is TRBJ2-3; TRBD2 agrees at 11 bases. This CDR3 region has 14 residues. Germline assignment: CDR1 KGHSH and CDR2 LQKENI. The ends lost 10 bases at V and 0 bases at J; junction bases unmatched: 3. CDR3: CATRTSGSTDTQYF. The CDR3 DNA reads as TGTGCCACCCGGACTAGCGGGAGCACAGATACGCAGTATTTT.

The chain has TRBV30 and TRBJ1-5, with 9 bases lining up with TRBD1. The CDR3 covers 14 residues. The germline gives CDR1 GTSNPN, CDR2 SVGIG (reference sequence). The V segment lost 3 bases and the J segment 3 bases; nucleotides outside the gene matches: 3. CDR3 coding DNA: TGTGCCTGGAGCGGGACAGGGAACAATCAGCCCCAGCATTTT. Amino acid sequence: CAWSGTGNNQPQHF.

This rearrangement joins TRBV28 to TRBJ1-2; D perhaps matches TRBD1 (6 bases). The germline V and J ends were trimmed by 5 bases and 0 bases, with 25 bases remaining between them. This CDR3 is built from 19 residues. Germline CDR1 and CDR2: MDHEN and SYDVKM. CDR3 residues: CASSITSWTVFYPNYGYTF. CDR3 nucleotide sequence: TGTGCCAGCAGTATTACCTCCTGGACAGTATTTTACCCTAACTATGGCTACACCTTC.

The chain uses TRBV9 and TRBJ1-6; D not resolved. CDR3 length: 14 amino acids. CDR1 and CDR2 from the germline V gene are SGDLS and YYNGEE. Trimming left V 1 base short and J 9 bases short, with 11 bases between. This chain's CDR3 is CASSVTGFGSPLHF. The CDR3 DNA reads TGTGCCAGCAGCGTAACCGGGTTCGGTTCACCCCTCCACTTT. The whole variable domain, remainder taken from reference TRBV9 and TRBJ1-6, is DSGVTQTPKHLITATGQRVTLRCSPRSGDLSVYWYQQSLDQGLQFLIQYYNGEERAKGNILERFSAQQFPDLHSELNLSSLELGDSALYFCASSVTGFGSPLHFGNGTRLTVT.

This sequence joins TRBV19 and TRBJ1-1; no reliable D call. Trimming removed 8 bases at V and 4 bases at J, with 14 bases between. The CDR3 is 13 residues long. CDR1 and CDR2 (germline): LNHDA, SQIVND (reference sequence). This CDR3 reads CASGRAGSTEAFF. CDR3 bases: TGTGCCAGTGGCCGAGCGGGTAGCACTGAAGCTTTCTTT.

The chain employs TRBV24-1 and TRBJ1-5, with D possibly TRBD1 on 5 matching bases. The CDR3 runs to 15 residues. Trimming took 3 bases from V and 7 from J, leaving 15 bases between them. From germline, CDR1 is KGHDR and CDR2 SFDVKD. The CDR3 region has the DNA TGTGCCACCAGTGATCCGCGGAATGCAGGGCAGCCCCAGCATTTT. Translation: CATSDPRNAGQPQHF.

The chain employs TRBV7-9 and TRBJ1-2; the D gene is possibly TRBD1 (5 bases). Trimming took 8 bases from V and 5 from J, leaving 15 bases between them. This CDR3 has 13 residues. Germline V CDR1 and CDR2: SEHNR, FQNEAQ (reference sequence). The CDR3 is CASRSPDSYGYTF. CDR3 bases: TGTGCCAGCCGATCCCCCGACAGTTATGGCTACACCTTC.

The chain recombines TRBV12-2 with TRBJ2-7; TRBD1 is the table's D call, not checked against the DNA. TRBV12-2 is a recognized pseudogene. This CDR3 has 13 residues. The CDR3 region is CASRPTGIYEQYF. The CDR3 region has the DNA TGTGCAAGTCGCCCGACAGGGATCTACGAGCAGTACTTC.

The chain is built from TRBV28 and TRBJ1-6, with no clear D. The CDR3 totals 15 residues. Looked up from germline, CDR1 is MDHEN and CDR2 is SYDVKM. V was clipped by 3 bases and J by 4 bases, with 10 bases between them. The CDR3 region has the DNA TGTGCCAGCAGTTTCGCGGGCGGGTATAATTCACCCCTCCACTTT. Protein product: CASSFAGGYNSPLHF.

V and J are TRBV7-2 and TRBJ1-2, with TRBD1 identical over 8 bases. Per germline, CDR1 SGHTA and CDR2 FQGNSA. The CDR3 sequence is 14 residues long. After removal of 6 bases from V and 1 base from J, the junction contained 4 bases not matched to a gene. The CDR3 region has the DNA TGTGCCAGCAGAACAGGGGGACTTAACTATGGCTACACCTTC. Its protein is CASRTGGLNYGYTF.

The V and J genes are TRBV7-2 and TRBJ2-7; 7 bases match TRBD2. The ends lost 4 bases at V and 2 bases at J; junction bases unmatched: 11. Germline CDR1 reads SGHTA; CDR2 reads FQGNSA. The CDR3 is made up of 16 amino acids. The CDR3 region is CASSSTRTSRPYEQYF. In nucleotides, the CDR3 is TGTGCCAGCAGCTCGACTCGGACTAGTCGGCCCTACGAGCAGTACTTC.

The chain uses TRBV6-2 or TRBV6-3 and TRBJ1-3; no reliable D call. Germline loops: CDR1 MNHEY, CDR2 SVGEGT. The CDR3 runs 16 residues. V was clipped by 2 bases and J by 1 base, with 12 bases between them. CDR3 region: CASSYLRGSSGNTIYF. The CDR3 DNA sequence: TGTGCCAGCAGTTACCTTCGGGGTTCGTCTGGAAACACCATATATTTT.

Of note for this clone: The sample holds other DNA sequences that translate to the same CDR3. The chain couples TRBV18 to TRBJ1-1, with D uncertain. V lost 3 bases and J lost 3, with 8 bases in between. The germline gives CDR1 KGHSH, CDR2 LQKENI. The CDR3 sequence is 13 residues long. The CDR3 spells CASSPGGDTEAFF. CDR3 DNA: TGTGCCAGCTCACCGGGCGGGGACACTGAAGCTTTCTTT.